This TCR beta chain was sequenced in a study of CD8+ T cells in alopecia areata (dated 2018 in TCRdb). Study-level background: Treated patients were enrolled in an open-label pilot trial of oral tofacitinib, 5 to 10 mg twice daily, for moderate-to-severe alopecia areata. Patients received tofacitinib for 6 to 18 months and were then followed off drug for 6 months to check for delayed response and recurrence. High-throughput TCRbeta sequencing was used to examine T cell clonal expansion in alopecia areata in both the C3H/HeJ mouse model and human patients. Scalp tissue and sorted CD4+ and CD8+ peripheral blood T cells from patchy and totalis/universalis alopecia areata patients and from healthy controls were covered by human TCRbeta sequencing. Biopsies were taken from tofacitinib-treated patients at baseline and at 4 and 24 weeks of treatment, and a later scalp biopsy was taken in several of the tofacitinib-treated patients. Scalp clonality was compared across normal scalp (n=4), patchy alopecia areata scalp (n=8), and alopecia totalis/universalis scalp (n=8). RNA was extracted with the PAXgene miRNA kit for fixed scalp, the miRNeasy kit for PBMCs, and the RNeasy kit for mouse skin. immunoSEQ multiplex PCR using 35 Vbeta forward primers and 13 Jbeta reverse primers was used to amplify TCRbeta CDR3 regions.

The receptor library was made with the immunoSEQ multiplex PCR assay. To provide template for TCR sequencing, every sample had RNA extracted and reverse transcribed into cDNA. SuperScript III was used to make first-strand cDNA, primed with a 2:1 mix of oligo-dT and random hexamers. Amplification bias was assessed with a synthetic immune receptor repertoire, and residual bias was removed computationally. In the original analysis: Raw reads were preprocessed to remove errors, and CDR3 was defined by IMGT conventions from the conserved cysteine to phenylalanine. Clonality was computed by normalizing Shannon entropy by log2 of the number of productive unique TCRs and subtracting the result from 1. Whether scalp clones were CD4 or CD8 was inferred by matching scalp TCRbeta sequences against CD4 and CD8 repertoires sorted from blood. TCRdb retrieved this table from immuneACCESS and kept in-frame rearrangements only. Not all clones are present; in checked studies, unresolved V genes account for under half, and no reason is known for the remainder. V and J calls and clone size are copied from that table; D and trimming were computed from the DNA. Here the sample has roughly 250,000 clones; 67% occur a single time. The biggest ten clones account for roughly 1.2% of the sample.

Comments on this clone: Its antigen has not been determined. No base quality information exists; no much larger clone differs at one position.

Its CDR3 holds 16 amino acids, cysteine through phenylalanine. Left in the record is the CDR3 DNA by itself, 48 bases read in frame from the first base. Between the V and J ends, shortened by 5 bases and 1 base respectively, the junction contains 16 bases. From a lookup of the germline V gene, CDR1 and CDR2 are SGHTA and FQGTGA. What the authors observed across the whole study: Compared with normal scalp, lesional scalp, particularly in alopecia totalis/universalis, had higher clonality and more expanded CD8+ clones, which suggests antigenic drive. Scalp TCR repertoire analysis is complicated because resident alphabeta T cells in normal human skin are also sequenced, whereas mouse skin is dominated by gammadelta T cells. Shared TCR sequences between patients were less evident than in mice, which may be partly attributable to HLA diversity in the patient population.

Taken with the paper, the label for time point translates to: baseline before oral tofacitinib. Peripheral blood and lesional scalp punch biopsies were obtained from patients with alopecia areata. PBMCs were separated by density centrifugation and stained for CD3, CD4 and CD8, after which CD4+ and CD8+ T cells were sorted on a FACSAria. Specimen: CD4+ T cells sorted from blood, collected at week 0. This receptor was taken from a human donor with alopecia areata. This chain joins TRBV7-3 to TRBJ2-3; TRBD1 is a possible D gene, resting on 6 matching bases. The DNA is as follows: TGTGCCAGCAGCCCTAGGATAGGGGGTGGCACAGATACGCAGTATTTT. Its protein is CASSPRIGGGTDTQYF.